This TCR beta chain was recorded in a study of blood T cell repertoires in COVID-19. Germline-derived CDR1 and CDR2 are SGHTA and FQGTGA. V shed 1 base and J 10 bases; nucleotides not matched to a gene: 5. This CDR3 spans 16 amino acids. Using immunoSEQ multiplex PCR, the repertoire was profiled, and TCRdb retains in-frame clones only, with some absent. The repertoire holds 450,000 or so clones, with about 88% as singletons. The source of this sequence is a woman between 35 and 50 years old with COVID-19, enrolled during active disease. This chain connects TRBV7-3 to TRBJ2-1; TRBD2 aligns across 15 bases. The source material was peripheral blood. This chain's CDR3 is CASSLKGTSGRIEQFF. CDR3 nucleotides: TGTGCCAGCAGCTTAAAAGGGACTAGCGGGAGGATAGAGCAGTTCTTC.